These 22 T cell receptor beta chains share one sample of origin, sequenced in a study of blood T cell repertoires in COVID-19. Data came from immunoSEQ multiplex PCR; TCRdb stores just in-frame clones and leaves some out. The sample yields approximately 200,000 clones, about 85% seen once. The material sequenced was PBMCs or T cells enriched from blood (not recorded which). These receptors all come from a man aged 40-50 years who had recovered from COVID-19.

V gene TRBV5-1 combines with J gene TRBJ2-7; D gene uncertain. The ends were cut back, 1 base at V and 2 bases at J, with 13 bases in the middle. CDR1 and CDR2 from the germline V gene are SGHRS and YFSETQ. This CDR3 contains 15 residues. CDR3 sequence: CASSLSSGPTYEQYF. The CDR3 nucleotides read TGCGCCAGCAGCTTGTCTTCAGGTCCAACCTACGAGCAGTACTTC. The variable domain in full, with the rest retrieved from reference TRBV5-1 and TRBJ2-7, is KAGVTQTPRYLIKTRGQQVTLSCSPISGHRSVSWYQQTPGQGLQFLFEYFSETQRNKGNFPGRFSGRQFSNSRSEMNVSTLELGDSALYLCASSLSSGPTYEQYFGPGTRLTVT.

This chain links TRBV7-9 with TRBJ1-2; D remains ambiguous. Germline CDR1 and CDR2: SEHNR and FQNEAQ (reference sequence). The V end was cut by 4 bases, the J end by 2 bases, with 11 bases between. The CDR3 consists of 14 residues. In nucleotides, the CDR3 is TGTGCCAGCAGCTCCGCGTCGGGGAACTATGGCTACACCTTC. It specifies CASSSASGNYGYTF.

The chain uses TRBV3-1 (or the pseudogene TRBV3-2) and TRBJ1-2; 7 bases align to TRBD1. CDR3 size: 13 residues. Germline V CDR1 and CDR2: LGHDT, YNNKEL (reference sequence). V dropped 10 bases and J dropped 4; count of bases not matched to a gene: 9. This chain's CDR3 is CATYRDSGYGYTF. The DNA for the CDR3 is TGTGCCACCTACCGGGACAGTGGCTATGGCTACACCTTC.

This chain links TRBV7-3 with TRBJ2-7, with 8 bases aligning to TRBD2. The CDR3 contains 14 residues. The junction had 9 bases not matched to a gene; V was cut back by 5 bases and J by 6 bases. In germline, CDR1 is SGHTA, CDR2 FQGTGA. The CDR3 loop reads CASSNGRDSGEQYF. The CDR3 DNA sequence: TGTGCCAGCAGCAACGGGAGGGACTCAGGCGAGCAGTACTTC.

The chain links TRBV7-9 to TRBJ1-1, with TRBD1 as a possible D gene (5 bases). Germline V lookup: CDR1 SEHNR, CDR2 FQNEAQ (reference sequence). V shed 2 bases and J shed 10 bases, with 8 bases lying between them. The CDR3 has 11 amino acids. CDR3 coding DNA: TGTGCCAGCAGCTTAAGCGGGGGAGCTTTCTTT. Amino acid sequence: CASSLSGGAFF.

The chain joins TRBV28 to TRBJ2-3; 8 nucleotides line up with TRBD2. J gave up 6 bases and V 3 bases, and 14 bases lay outside the gene matches. CDR1 and CDR2 from the germline V gene are MDHEN and SYDVKM. This CDR3 spans 17 amino acids. CDR3 in amino acids: CASSFPRGRSSWDTQYF. The CDR3 bases are TGTGCCAGCAGTTTCCCCCGCGGGAGGTCTTCCTGGGATACGCAGTATTTT.

The chain combines TRBV2 with TRBJ1-1, with D perhaps matching TRBD1 (5 bases). The germline gives CDR1 SNHLY, CDR2 FYNNEI. The CDR3 covers 13 residues. The V and J ends lost 2 bases and 4 bases respectively, with 8 bases between them. This chain's CDR3 is CASSELRGTEAFF. The CDR3 DNA reads TGTGCCAGCAGTGAATTAAGGGGCACTGAAGCTTTCTTT.

The chain is built from TRBV3-1 (or the pseudogene TRBV3-2) and TRBJ2-7; TRBD1 agrees at 8 bases. V dropped 0 bases and J dropped 7; count of bases not matched to a gene: 2. The CDR3 extends over 13 amino acids. Germline-derived CDR1 and CDR2 are LGHDT and YNNKEL (reference sequence). CDR3 amino acids: CASSQDWDREQYF. The CDR3 DNA sequence: TGTGCCAGCAGCCAAGATTGGGACAGGGAGCAGTACTTC.

This clone was detected only once. The gene calls are TRBV7-8 and TRBJ1-1; D might be TRBD1 (5 bases). The CDR3 spans 15 residues. Germline loops: CDR1 SGHVS, CDR2 FQNEAQ. Trimming removed 5 bases at V and 12 bases at J, with 25 bases between. CDR3 protein: CASSLMNNLDTSSFF. The CDR3 region has the DNA TGTGCCAGCAGCCTGATGAACAACTTGGACACTTCGTCTTTCTTT.

The chain combines TRBV27 with TRBJ2-2; 9 positions agree with TRBD2. CDR3 length: 16 residues. Per germline, CDR1 MNHEY and CDR2 SMNVEV (reference sequence). Trimming at V came to 2 bases and at J to 3 bases, leaving 4 bases not matched to a gene. The CDR3 nucleotides read TGTGCCAGCAGTTTAGGGGTAGCGGGAGACACCGGGGAGCTGTTTTTT. Protein: CASSLGVAGDTGELFF.

The CDR3 DNA sequence: TGTGCCAGTAGTTGGCAGGCAACTAATGAAAAACTGTTTTTT. Its protein is CASSWQATNEKLFF. This chain links TRBV19 with TRBJ1-4; D is undetermined. The CDR3 length is 14 residues. V lost 5 bases and J lost 0, with 7 bases in between. Germline-derived CDR1 and CDR2 are LNHDA and SQIVND (reference sequence). The complete variable domain, with remaining parts taken from reference TRBV19 and TRBJ1-4, reads DGGITQSPKYLFRKEGQNVTLSCEQNLNHDAMYWYRQDPGQGLRLIYYSQIVNDFQKGDIAEGYSVSREKKESFPLTVTSAQKNPTAFYLCASSWQATNEKLFFGSGTQLSVL.

The chain employs TRBV2 and TRBJ2-1; possibly TRBD2 for D (6 bases). Between the trimmed V and J ends, which lost 10 bases and 0 bases, there was a span of 16 bases. Germline V gene sequence: CDR1 SNHLY, CDR2 FYNNEI. The CDR3 spans 15 residues. For the CDR3, the DNA is TGTGCCATCCTCAGGGAGGACCGCTCCTACAATGAGCAGTTCTTC. The encoded protein is CAILREDRSYNEQFF. The variable domain in full, completed from reference TRBV2 and TRBJ2-1, reads EPEVTQTPSHQVTQMGQEVILRCVPISNHLYFYWYRQILGQKVEFLVSFYNNEISEKSEIFDDQFSVERPDGSNFTLKIRSTKLEDSAMYFCAILREDRSYNEQFFGPGTRLTVL.

This chain connects TRBV4-2 to TRBJ2-7, with 8 bases that match TRBD2. Trimming took 4 bases from V and 1 from J; bases not matched to a gene: 3. Germline assignment: CDR1 LGHNA and CDR2 YNFKEQ. The CDR3 length is 14 residues. The CDR3 is CASSPGLGSYEQYF. The CDR3 nucleotides are TGTGCCAGCAGCCCGGGACTAGGTTCCTACGAGCAGTACTTC.

This chain links TRBV11-2 with TRBJ2-1; 12 nucleotides match TRBD2. The CDR3 is 16 amino acids. V dropped 1 base and J dropped 2; count of bases not matched to a gene: 0. Germline V lookup: CDR1 SGHAT, CDR2 FQNNGV. The CDR3 reads CASSLGLAGAYNEQFF. DNA for the CDR3: TGTGCCAGCAGCTTAGGACTAGCGGGAGCCTACAATGAGCAGTTCTTC.

This chain uses TRBV29-1 with TRBJ2-4; perhaps TRBD1 as D (5 bases). The germline CDR1 and CDR2 sequences are SQVTM and ANQGSEA. This CDR3 has 17 amino acids. Trimming left V 2 bases short and J 0 bases short, with 17 bases between. CDR3 in amino acids: CSVEIRVTALAKNIQYF. The CDR3 DNA is TGCAGCGTTGAAATACGCGTGACAGCTCTAGCCAAAAACATTCAGTACTTC.

This chain connects TRBV28 to TRBJ1-4; D gene ambiguous. V lost 0 bases, J lost 4 bases, and 9 bases lay in between. The CDR3 runs to 15 residues. CDR1 is MDHEN, CDR2 SYDVKM, per germline. The chain's CDR3 is CASSLWSGINEKLFF. The CDR3 nucleotides read TGTGCCAGCAGTTTATGGTCAGGAATTAATGAAAAACTGTTTTTT.

CDR3 protein: CASSLIWGGRAGNTIYF. The CDR3 DNA reads as TGTGCCAGCAGCTTGATCTGGGGAGGTCGTGCTGGAAACACCATATATTTT. This sequence joins TRBV11-2 and TRBJ1-3; D not resolved. The V and J ends lost 3 bases and 2 bases respectively, with 17 bases between them. Germline V gene lookup returns CDR1 SGHAT and CDR2 FQNNGV. The CDR3 runs 17 residues.

In this sample, this clone turned up once. This chain connects TRBV7-2 to TRBJ1-2, with D possibly being TRBD1 (6 bases). V was shortened by 5 bases and J by 1 base, with 11 bases between the two germline ends. The CDR3 contains 14 residues. Per germline, CDR1 SGHTA and CDR2 FQGNSA. The CDR3 is CASSADSLNYGYTF. In DNA form, the CDR3 reads TGTGCCAGCAGCGCGGACAGCCTTAACTATGGCTACACCTTC. The whole variable domain, filled in from reference TRBV7-2 and TRBJ1-2, reads GAGVSQSPSNKVTEKGKDVELRCDPISGHTALYWYRQSLGQGLEFLIYFQGNSAPDKSGLPSDRFSAERTGGSVSTLTIQRTQQEDSAVYLCASSADSLNYGYTFGSGTRLTVV.

This chain uses TRBV19 with TRBJ1-2; D unclear. Germline CDR1 and CDR2: LNHDA and SQIVND (reference sequence). CDR3 length: 12 residues. V shed 9 bases and J shed 4 bases, with 12 bases lying between them. The CDR3 DNA sequence: TGTGCCAGCCCCGGTGGGCGCTATGGCTACACCTTC. Translating gives CASPGGRYGYTF. Full variable domain (rest looked up from reference TRBV19 and TRBJ1-2): DGGITQSPKYLFRKEGQNVTLSCEQNLNHDAMYWYRQDPGQGLRLIYYSQIVNDFQKGDIAEGYSVSREKKESFPLTVTSAQKNPTAFYLCASPGGRYGYTFGSGTRLTVV.

V and J are TRBV10-3 and TRBJ2-7; 12 bases map to TRBD2. V shed 0 bases and J 5 bases; nucleotides not matched to a gene: 2. The CDR3 totals 15 residues. Per germline, CDR1 ENHRY and CDR2 SYGVKD. Written as DNA, the CDR3 is TGTGCCATCAGTGAGTCGGGACTAGCGGGTAACGAGCAGTACTTC. Protein sequence: CAISESGLAGNEQYF.

This chain's CDR3 is CASSRDRGLLEAKNIQYF. CDR3 sequence (DNA): TGTGCCAGCTCCCGGGACAGGGGGCTATTGGAAGCCAAAAACATTCAGTACTTC. The J gene is TRBJ2-4, the V gene TRBV13; the match to TRBD1 covers 12 bases. The V gene's germline CDR1 is PRHDT and CDR2 FYEKMQ (reference sequence). V lost 8 bases, J lost 0 bases, and 11 bases stayed unmatched. The CDR3 runs 18 residues.

The table lists this clone with a count of one. The rearrangement uses TRBV9 and TRBJ2-5; D perhaps matches TRBD2 (5 bases). The CDR3 is 17 residues long. Germline V gene data show CDR1 as SGDLS and CDR2 as YYNGEE. V lost 0 bases and J lost 3, with 18 bases in between. The CDR3 bases are TGTGCCAGCAGCGTAGAACCGACTGGGAGTGGAAAAGAGACCCAGTACTTC. Protein sequence: CASSVEPTGSGKETQYF.